The clone carrying this T cell receptor (beta chain) has just a few counts. Its cognate antigen is unknown. All participating donors were Caucasian adults from Nashville, Tennessee. The CDR3 loop spans 14 amino acids. Trimming left V 6 bases short and J 3 bases short, with 12 bases between. Germline V gene data show CDR1 as ENHRY and CDR2 as SYGVKD. The data are from a study of shared clonotypes between healthy human individuals. General study points: Sequencing depth was expected to affect clonotype sharing among donors. Researchers sampled blood only, noting tissue repertoires likely differ.

Produced via immunoSEQ multiplex PCR; TCRdb's table is partial and in-frame only. Of 850,000 to 1,200,000 clones detected, about 77% appear once; the ten largest clones hold around 1.4%. Sequenced material: memory CD4+ T cells sorted from blood. Sample subset: CD45RA-negative fraction. The chain is built from TRBV10-3 and TRBJ1-5; TRBD1 might be the D (5 bases). The clonotype was recovered from a man aged 18 to 29 in good health. CDR3 residues: CAIRGDGNNQPQHF. The CDR3 DNA reads TGTGCCATCAGGGGGGACGGGAACAATCAGCCCCAGCATTTT.